This passage covers 17 T cell receptor beta chains from one sample sequenced in a study of T cell changes during pregnancy in multiple sclerosis. Method: immunoSEQ multiplex PCR; TCRdb's copy keeps in-frame clones and lacks some. The sample gives 64,000 or so clones, 90% to 97% of which show up once; over 2% is in the top ten. Sequenced material: CD8+ T cells from peripheral blood mononuclear cells, taken after pregnancy. The source is a female donor with multiple sclerosis, enrolled in a pregnancy study.

This rearrangement joins TRBV19 to TRBJ2-1, with D possibly TRBD2 on 5 matching bases. This CDR3 comprises 16 residues. Germline V CDR1 and CDR2: LNHDA, SQIVND (reference sequence). Between the trimmed V and J ends, which lost 3 bases and 9 bases, there was a span of 21 bases. The CDR3 region is CASSMGSAVFYGEQFF. CDR3 bases: TGTGCCAGTAGTATGGGTAGCGCGGTTTTCTACGGTGAGCAGTTCTTC. The full variable domain, completed using reference TRBV19 and TRBJ2-1, is DGGITQSPKYLFRKEGQNVTLSCEQNLNHDAMYWYRQDPGQGLRLIYYSQIVNDFQKGDIAEGYSVSREKKESFPLTVTSAQKNPTAFYLCASSMGSAVFYGEQFFGPGTRLTVL.

The gene calls are TRBV6-6 and TRBJ2-5; D is perhaps TRBD2 (5 bases). This CDR3 spans 14 amino acids. Germline CDR1 reads MNHNY; CDR2 reads SVGAGI (reference sequence). Trimming took 5 bases from V and 4 from J, leaving 14 bases between them. CDR3 sequence reads: CASSPPGNGETQYF. CDR3 coding DNA: TGTGCCAGCAGTCCCCCCGGGAACGGAGAGACCCAGTACTTC.

The rearrangement joins TRBV5-4 to TRBJ1-2, with 7 bases identical to TRBD1. The CDR3 sequence is 13 residues long. Looked up from germline, CDR1 is SGHNT and CDR2 is YYREEE (reference sequence). V gave up 1 base and J gave up 8 bases; unmatched junction bases: 5. The CDR3 DNA follows: TGTGCCAGCAGCTTGCAGGGGGTGGAGGGCTACACCTTC. Translating gives CASSLQGVEGYTF.

The chain is built from TRBV27 and TRBJ2-7; D not certain. The CDR3 extends over 13 amino acids. Per germline, CDR1 MNHEY and CDR2 SMNVEV (reference sequence). The germline V and J ends were trimmed by 6 bases and 4 bases, with 13 bases remaining between them. DNA of the CDR3: TGTGCCAGCAGGGAAACGGGTTCTTACGAGCAGTACTTC. Translation: CASRETGSYEQYF.

This clone was recorded a few times. This sequence joins TRBV28 and TRBJ2-7, with D tentatively TRBD1 (6 bases). The CDR3 is 14 amino acids. CDR1 and CDR2 (germline): MDHEN, SYDVKM. Trimming took 6 bases from V and 0 from J, leaving 12 bases between them. The DNA for the CDR3 is TGTGCCAGCAGACGAGGACAGAGCTCCTACGAGCAGTACTTC. Its protein product is CASRRGQSSYEQYF.

This chain connects TRBV5-6 to TRBJ2-7, with 8 bases aligning to TRBD2. V trimming: 2 bases; J trimming: 3 bases; junction bases outside the gene matches: 4. This CDR3 contains 14 residues. Germline-derived CDR1 and CDR2 are SGHDT and YYEEEE. Here the CDR3 DNA reads TGTGCCAGCAGCTTCGGGACTAGTGGCTACGAGCAGTACTTC. Its translation is CASSFGTSGYEQYF.

V is TRBV5-1 and J is TRBJ1-4; TRBD1 might be the D (6 bases). The CDR3 extends over 19 amino acids. The V end was cut by 4 bases, the J end by 0 bases, with 22 bases between. The germline V gene has CDR1 SGHRS and CDR2 YFSETQ. In DNA, the CDR3 is TGCGCCAGCAGCGCCACAGGGATACAAACTCCGGCAACTAATGAAAAACTGTTTTTT. Its protein product is CASSATGIQTPATNEKLFF.

This chain connects TRBV13 to TRBJ2-5, with 10 bases aligning to TRBD2. V was pared by 5 bases and J by 4 bases, with 10 bases of the junction left unmatched. Germline lookup yields CDR1 PRHDT and CDR2 FYEKMQ (reference sequence). This CDR3 spans 16 amino acids. The CDR3 protein is CASSPPSGRERETQYF. Here the CDR3 DNA reads TGTGCCAGCAGCCCACCGAGCGGGAGGGAAAGAGAGACCCAGTACTTC.

The chain uses TRBV27 and TRBJ1-1; weak D call: TRBD1 (5 bases). The CDR3 is made up of 17 amino acids. V was pared by 6 bases and J by 0 bases, with 20 bases between. CDR1 MNHEY and CDR2 SMNVEV come from the germline V gene (reference sequence). Here the CDR3 reads CASRPAQGYRVNTEAFF. DNA for the CDR3: TGTGCCAGCAGGCCGGCGCAGGGTTATAGGGTGAACACTGAAGCTTTCTTT.

This clone has a handful of counts. Other DNA sequences in the same sample also yield this CDR3. The J gene is TRBJ1-1, the V gene TRBV19; D may be TRBD1 (6 bases). Deletions cut 5 bases from V and 1 base from J, with 8 bases between. The CDR3 runs to 13 residues. Germline CDR1 and CDR2: LNHDA and SQIVND (reference sequence). The CDR3 sequence is CASSLGQNTEAFF. The CDR3 DNA sequence: TGTGCCAGTAGTCTGGGACAGAACACTGAAGCTTTCTTT.

V and J are TRBV27 and TRBJ1-1; D uncertain. V lost 0 bases, J lost 0 bases, and 5 bases lay in between. There are 14 residues in the CDR3. Germline V lookup: CDR1 MNHEY, CDR2 SMNVEV (reference sequence). CDR3 bases: TGTGCCAGCAGTTTATCGTTCATGAACACTGAAGCTTTCTTT. This encodes CASSLSFMNTEAFF.

The chain has TRBV13 and TRBJ2-1; D perhaps matches TRBD2 (6 bases). CDR3 length: 15 amino acids. CDR1 and CDR2 from the germline V gene are PRHDT and FYEKMQ (reference sequence). V lost 6 bases and J lost 2, with 14 bases in between. The CDR3 reads CASRRRGGPYNEQFF. Here the CDR3 DNA reads TGTGCCAGCAGACGGAGGGGAGGCCCCTACAATGAGCAGTTCTTC. The full variable domain, its missing parts supplied by reference TRBV13 and TRBJ2-1, is AAGVIQSPRHLIKEKRETATLKCYPIPRHDTVYWYQQGPGQDPQFLISFYEKMQSDKGSIPDRFSAQQFSDYHSELNMSSLELGDSALYFCASRRRGGPYNEQFFGPGTRLTVL.

This chain joins TRBV5-1 and TRBJ2-1; TRBD2 aligns across 10 bases. This CDR3 region has 16 residues. The germline gives CDR1 SGHRS, CDR2 YFSETQ. Germline trimming cut 0 bases from V and 6 bases from J; bases unmatched to any gene: 6. The CDR3 reads CASSLAPSGSLNEQFF. As DNA, the CDR3 is TGCGCCAGCAGCTTGGCCCCTAGCGGGAGTCTCAATGAGCAGTTCTTC. Full variable domain (missing parts from reference TRBV5-1 and TRBJ2-1): KAGVTQTPRYLIKTRGQQVTLSCSPISGHRSVSWYQQTPGQGLQFLFEYFSETQRNKGNFPGRFSGRQFSNSRSEMNVSTLELGDSALYLCASSLAPSGSLNEQFFGPGTRLTVL.

The rearrangement uses TRBV7-6 and TRBJ2-1; D gene ambiguous. There are 13 residues in the CDR3. Trimming shortened V by 4 bases and J by 7 bases, and 11 bases separated the two germline ends. CDR1 and CDR2 (germline): SGHVS, FNYEAQ. For the CDR3, the DNA is TGTGCCAGCAGCTCAGGAAAAGGAAATGAGCAGTTCTTC. Translating gives CASSSGKGNEQFF.

The V and J genes are TRBV2 and TRBJ2-1; 11 positions agree with TRBD2. Germline CDR1 reads SNHLY; CDR2 reads FYNNEI. With 4 bases clipped from V and 0 bases from J, the junction kept 2 bases outside the gene matches. CDR3 length: 16 residues. The CDR3 here is CASSGTSGSSYNEQFF. CDR3 nucleotides: TGTGCCAGCAGTGGGACTAGCGGGTCCTCCTACAATGAGCAGTTCTTC.

The V and J genes are TRBV4-3 and TRBJ2-7; 9 bases are shared with TRBD1. The CDR3 is 16 amino acids. CDR1 LGHNA and CDR2 YSLEER come from the germline V gene. J gave up 3 bases and V 3 bases, and 9 bases lay outside the gene matches. CDR3 DNA: TGCGCCAGCAGCCAGGAAACAGGGGGCATTATCTACGAGCAGTACTTC. Amino acid sequence: CASSQETGGIIYEQYF.

There are a few counts of this clone. This sequence joins TRBV6-6 and TRBJ1-1; D unresolved. Trimming removed 7 bases at V and 6 bases at J, with 9 bases between. CDR3 size: 11 residues. CDR1 and CDR2 from the germline V gene are MNHNY and SVGAGI (reference sequence). CDR3 sequence (DNA): TGTGCCAGCACCTACGGGGCTGAAGCTTTCTTT. Its translation: CASTYGAEAFF.